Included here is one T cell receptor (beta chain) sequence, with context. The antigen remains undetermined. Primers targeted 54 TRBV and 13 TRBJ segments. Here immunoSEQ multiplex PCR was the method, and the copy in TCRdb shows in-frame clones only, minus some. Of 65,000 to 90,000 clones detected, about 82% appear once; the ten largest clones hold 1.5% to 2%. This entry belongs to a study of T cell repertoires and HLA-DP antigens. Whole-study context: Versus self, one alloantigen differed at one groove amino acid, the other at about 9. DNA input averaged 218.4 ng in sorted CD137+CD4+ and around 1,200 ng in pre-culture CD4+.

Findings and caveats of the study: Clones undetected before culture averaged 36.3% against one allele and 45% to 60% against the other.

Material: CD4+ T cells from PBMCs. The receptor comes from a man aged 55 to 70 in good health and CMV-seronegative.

The CDR3 DNA reads as TGTGCCAGCAGTTTAGCAGGGAACTATGGCTACACCTTC. The encoded protein is CASSLAGNYGYTF. V is TRBV28 and J is TRBJ1-2; D perhaps matches TRBD1 (5 bases). The CDR3 extends over 13 amino acids. V shed 2 bases and J shed 2 bases, with 6 bases lying between them. The germline V gene has CDR1 MDHEN and CDR2 SYDVKM.